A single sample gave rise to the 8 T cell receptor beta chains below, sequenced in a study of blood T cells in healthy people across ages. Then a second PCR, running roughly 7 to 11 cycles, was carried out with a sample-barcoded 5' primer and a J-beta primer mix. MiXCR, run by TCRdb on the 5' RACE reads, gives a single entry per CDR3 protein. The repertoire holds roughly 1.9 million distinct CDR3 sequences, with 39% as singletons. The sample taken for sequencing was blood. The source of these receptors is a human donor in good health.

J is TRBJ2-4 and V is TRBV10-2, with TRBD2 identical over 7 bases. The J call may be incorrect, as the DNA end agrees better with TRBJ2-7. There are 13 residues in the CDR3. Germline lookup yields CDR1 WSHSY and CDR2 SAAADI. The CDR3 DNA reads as TGCGCCAGCAGTGTGGGGGAGGGCTGCGAGCAGTACTTC. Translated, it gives CASSVGEGCEQYF.

CDR3 sequence (DNA): TGTGCCAGCAGCTCAGGGGACGGAATAATTGGAGATACGCAGTATTTT. It specifies CASSSGDGIIGDTQYF. The rearrangement uses TRBV7-6 and TRBJ2-3; the D gene is possibly TRBD1 (6 bases). The V end lost 4 bases, the J end lost 5 bases, and 19 bases lay between the germline ends. Germline CDR1 is SGHVS and CDR2 is FNYEAQ. The CDR3 totals 16 residues. The variable domain in full, with the rest retrieved from reference TRBV7-6 and TRBJ2-3, is GAGVSQSPRYKVTKRGQDVALRCDPISGHVSLYWYRQALGQGPEFLTYFNYEAQQDKSGLPNDRFSAERPEGSISTLTIQRTEQRDSAMYRCASSSGDGIIGDTQYFGPGTRLTVL.

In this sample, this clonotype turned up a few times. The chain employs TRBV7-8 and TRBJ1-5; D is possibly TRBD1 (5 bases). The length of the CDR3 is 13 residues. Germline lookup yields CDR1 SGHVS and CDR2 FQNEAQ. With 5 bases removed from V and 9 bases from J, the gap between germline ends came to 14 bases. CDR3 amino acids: CASSLAGEWPQHF. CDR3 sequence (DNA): TGTGCCAGCAGCCTCGCGGGGGAATGGCCCCAGCATTTT. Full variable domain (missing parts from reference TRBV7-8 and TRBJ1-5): GAGVSQSPRYKVAKRGQDVALRCDPISGHVSLFWYQQALGQGPEFLTYFQNEAQLDKSGLPSDRFFAERPEGSVSTLKIQRTQQEDSAVYLCASSLAGEWPQHFGDGTRLSIL.

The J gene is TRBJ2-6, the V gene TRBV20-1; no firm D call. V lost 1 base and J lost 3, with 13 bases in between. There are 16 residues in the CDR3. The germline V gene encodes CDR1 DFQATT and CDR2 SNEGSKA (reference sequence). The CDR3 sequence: CSARVARAVGANVLTF. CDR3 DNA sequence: TGCAGTGCTAGAGTAGCCCGGGCTGTTGGGGCCAACGTCCTGACTTTC.

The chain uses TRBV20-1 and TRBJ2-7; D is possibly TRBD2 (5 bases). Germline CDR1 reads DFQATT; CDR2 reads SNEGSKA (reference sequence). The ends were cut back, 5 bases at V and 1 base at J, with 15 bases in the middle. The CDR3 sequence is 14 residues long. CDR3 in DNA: TGCAGTGCTGCCCGGGGTGGGGAATCCTACGAGCAGTACTTC. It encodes CSAARGGESYEQYF.

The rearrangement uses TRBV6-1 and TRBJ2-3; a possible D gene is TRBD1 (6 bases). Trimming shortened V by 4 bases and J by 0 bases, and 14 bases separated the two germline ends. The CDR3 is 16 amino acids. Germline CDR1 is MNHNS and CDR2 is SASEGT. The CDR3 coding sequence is TGTGCCAGCAGTGGATTTTGGGACACTAGCACAGATACGCAGTATTTT. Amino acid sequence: CASSGFWDTSTDTQYF.

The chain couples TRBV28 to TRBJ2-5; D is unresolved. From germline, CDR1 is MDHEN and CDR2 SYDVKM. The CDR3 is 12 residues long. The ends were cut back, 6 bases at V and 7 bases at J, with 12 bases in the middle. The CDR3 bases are TGTGCCAGCAGCGCATGGCCTGGGACCCAGTACTTC. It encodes CASSAWPGTQYF.

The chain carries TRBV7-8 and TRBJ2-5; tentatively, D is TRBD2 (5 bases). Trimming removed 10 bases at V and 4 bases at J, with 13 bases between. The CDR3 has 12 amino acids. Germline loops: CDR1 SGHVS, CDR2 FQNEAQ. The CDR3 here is CATLKAGETQYF. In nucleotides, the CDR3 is TGTGCCACCCTCAAGGCGGGAGAGACCCAGTACTTC.